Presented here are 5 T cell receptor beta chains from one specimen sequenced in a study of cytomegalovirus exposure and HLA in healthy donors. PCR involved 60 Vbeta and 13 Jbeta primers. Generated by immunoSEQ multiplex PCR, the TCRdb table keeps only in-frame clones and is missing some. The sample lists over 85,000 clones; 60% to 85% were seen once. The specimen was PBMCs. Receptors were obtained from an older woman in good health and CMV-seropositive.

For the CDR3, the DNA is TGTGCCAGCAGTGGAGCGACTAGCGGAACCTACAATGAGCAGTTCTTC. Translation gives CASSGATSGTYNEQFF. The chain couples TRBV6-1 to TRBJ2-1; 9 bases agree with TRBD2. Germline V gene sequence: CDR1 MNHNS, CDR2 SASEGT. Unmatched junction bases numbered 6, after V lost 4 bases and J lost 2 bases. The CDR3 loop spans 16 amino acids.

Written as DNA, the CDR3 is TGCGCCAGCAGCTCGAAACCACTCGGGGCTGAAGCTTTCTTT. It encodes CASSSKPLGAEAFF. J is TRBJ1-1 and V is TRBV5-1; D remains ambiguous. The CDR3 is made up of 14 amino acids. CDR1 is SGHRS, CDR2 YFSETQ, per germline. Trimming stripped 3 bases from V and 6 bases from J, with 15 bases between.

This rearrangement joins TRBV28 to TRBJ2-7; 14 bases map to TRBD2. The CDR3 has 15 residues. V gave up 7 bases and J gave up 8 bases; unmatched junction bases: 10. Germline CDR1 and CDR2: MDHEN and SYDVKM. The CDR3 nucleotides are TGTGCCAGCATTGACCGGACTAGCGGGAGGTACAAGCAGTACTTC. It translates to CASIDRTSGRYKQYF.

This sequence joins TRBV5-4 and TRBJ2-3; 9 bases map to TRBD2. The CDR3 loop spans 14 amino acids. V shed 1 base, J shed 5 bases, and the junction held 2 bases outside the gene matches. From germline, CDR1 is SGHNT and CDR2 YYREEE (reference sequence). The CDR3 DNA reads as TGTGCCAGCAGCTTGAAAGCGGGAGGAGATACGCAGTATTTT. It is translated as CASSLKAGGDTQYF.

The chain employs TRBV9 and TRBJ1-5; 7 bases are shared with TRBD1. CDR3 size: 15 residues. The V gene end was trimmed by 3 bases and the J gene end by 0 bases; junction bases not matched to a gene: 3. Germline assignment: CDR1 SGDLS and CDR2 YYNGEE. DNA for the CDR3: TGTGCCAGCAGCGCGACAGGGTATAGCAATCAGCCCCAGCATTTT. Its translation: CASSATGYSNQPQHF.